The 11 T cell receptor beta chains below all came from one sample that was sequenced in a study of shared clonotypes between healthy human individuals. Assay used: immunoSEQ multiplex PCR; TCRdb lists only in-frame clones, some missing. The sample shows around 88,000 clones, less than 80% of them seen only once. The sample taken for sequencing was memory CD8+ T cells sorted from blood. Subset denoted: CD45RO+ cells pooled with CCR7-negative TemRA cells. The receptors here all came from a man aged 30-40 years in good health.

The V gene is TRBV4-3, the J gene TRBJ1-1; D unresolved. Germline V gene lookup returns CDR1 LGHNA and CDR2 YSLEER. V was trimmed by 0 bases and J by 4 bases, leaving 12 bases between them. The CDR3 length is 15 residues. CDR3 coding DNA: TGCGCCAGCAGCCAAGACGTGATCAGCCCCACTGAAGCTTTCTTT. This sequence encodes CASSQDVISPTEAFF.

In regard to this clone: An end of the junction does not agree with germline; a read error may underlie this. This chain links TRBV2 with TRBJ2-7, with 7 bases that match TRBD1. This CDR3 contains 15 residues. CDR1 and CDR2 from the germline V gene are SNHLY and FYNNEI. CDR3 coding DNA: TGTGCCAGCAGCGAAGGACAGGCCAAAGGGTACGAGCAGTACTTC. Its protein is CASSEGQAKGYEQYF.

Worth noting for this clone: Only one base separates this from a far larger clonotype, so it likely reflects a read error. The V and J genes are TRBV4-3 and TRBJ2-1; D not certain. The CDR3 covers 16 residues. Germline V gene lookup returns CDR1 LGHNA and CDR2 YSLEER. The CDR3 loop is CASNQDLGAPSNEQFF. The DNA for the CDR3 is TGCGCCAGCAACCAAGATTTGGGCGCCCCTAGTAATGAGCAGTTCTTC.

This chain joins TRBV4-3 and TRBJ2-7; 10 bases line up with TRBD2. J gave up 4 bases and V 1 base, and 4 bases lay outside the gene matches. Germline CDR1 and CDR2: LGHNA and YSLEER. This CDR3 contains 15 residues. The CDR3 reads CASSQGAAGGYEQYF. CDR3 bases: TGCGCCAGCAGCCAAGGTGCAGCGGGAGGGTACGAGCAGTACTTC.

This clone has only a few counts. This chain uses TRBV5-4 with TRBJ2-7; possible D gene TRBD2, 7 bases. Trimming cost V 4 bases and J 2 bases, with 16 bases left between them. This CDR3 has 15 residues. The germline V gene has CDR1 SGHNT and CDR2 YYREEE (reference sequence). The CDR3 reads CASSPVGGATYEQYF. The CDR3 DNA reads as TGTGCCAGCAGCCCTGTGGGGGGGGCAACCTACGAGCAGTACTTC.

This clone appeared many times. The chain recombines TRBV11-2 with TRBJ2-1; TRBD2 might be the D (6 bases). The CDR3 runs 15 residues. The V gene lost 5 bases and the J gene lost 10 bases, with 21 bases spanning the gap. The germline V gene has CDR1 SGHAT and CDR2 FQNNGV. The CDR3 is CASSDSGLFSGEQFF. The CDR3 bases are TGTGCCAGCAGCGATTCGGGACTCTTCTCCGGGGAGCAGTTCTTC.

Sample share makes this clone large. The chain joins TRBV28 to TRBJ1-1, with D perhaps matching TRBD1 (5 bases). The CDR3 extends over 12 amino acids. CDR1 is MDHEN and CDR2 is SYDVKM in the germline V gene. V lost 5 bases and J lost 4, with 8 bases in between. CDR3 bases: TGTGCCAGCAGTCGGGACGTCACTGAAGCTTTCTTT. This encodes CASSRDVTEAFF.

This clone came up a few times. CDR3 bases: TGTGCCAGCAGTTACCAAGGGATCACCGGGGAGCTGTTTTTT. Encoded protein: CASSYQGITGELFF. The chain is built from TRBV6-5 and TRBJ2-2; D is ambiguous. CDR1 and CDR2 from the germline V gene are MNHEY and SVGAGI. Trimming pared 2 bases from V and 4 bases from J, leaving 8 bases between. The CDR3 loop spans 14 amino acids.

The V call is TRBV13, the J call TRBJ2-2, with 12 bases fitting TRBD2. CDR3 size: 18 residues. Germline V gene sequence: CDR1 PRHDT, CDR2 FYEKMQ (reference sequence). The V gene end was trimmed by 0 bases and the J gene end by 10 bases; junction bases not matched to a gene: 12. The CDR3 DNA reads as TGTGCCAGCAGCTTAGGCGGACTAGCGGGGACCTCTGGAGAGGAGCTGTTTTTT. Protein: CASSLGGLAGTSGEELFF.

The chain couples TRBV6-5 to TRBJ2-1, with 9 positions matching TRBD1. This CDR3 has 14 amino acids. Germline CDR1 reads MNHEY; CDR2 reads SVGAGI. V was clipped by 0 bases and J by 6 bases; unmatched bases: 0. The CDR3 is CASSYSTGGNEQFF. The CDR3 nucleotides are TGTGCCAGCAGTTACTCGACAGGGGGCAATGAGCAGTTCTTC.

This clone was counted a few times. The chain is built from TRBV4-3 and TRBJ2-1; 7 bases align to TRBD2. Per germline, CDR1 LGHNA and CDR2 YSLEER. V trimming: 1 base; J trimming: 5 bases; junction bases outside the gene matches: 5. The CDR3 sequence is 15 residues long. The CDR3 DNA reads as TGCGCCAGCAGCCAAGGGCTAGCGGCCAACAATGAGCAGTTCTTC. Protein product: CASSQGLAANNEQFF.